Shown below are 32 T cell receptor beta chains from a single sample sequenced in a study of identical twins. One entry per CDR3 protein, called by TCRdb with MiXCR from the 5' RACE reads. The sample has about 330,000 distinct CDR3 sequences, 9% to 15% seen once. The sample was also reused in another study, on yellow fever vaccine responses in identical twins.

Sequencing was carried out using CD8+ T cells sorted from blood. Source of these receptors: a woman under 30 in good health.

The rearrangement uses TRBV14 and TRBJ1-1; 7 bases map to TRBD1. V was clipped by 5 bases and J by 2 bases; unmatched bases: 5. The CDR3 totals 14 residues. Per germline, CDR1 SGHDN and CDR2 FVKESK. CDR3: CASSSGQINTEAFF. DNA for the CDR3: TGTGCCAGCAGCTCGGGACAGATAAACACTGAAGCTTTCTTT.

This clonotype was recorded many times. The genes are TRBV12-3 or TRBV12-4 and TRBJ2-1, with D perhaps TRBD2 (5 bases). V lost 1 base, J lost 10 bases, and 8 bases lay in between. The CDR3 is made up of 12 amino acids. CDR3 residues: CASSLGSAEQFF. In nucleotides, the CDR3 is TGTGCCAGCAGTTTAGGTAGCGCCGAGCAGTTCTTC.

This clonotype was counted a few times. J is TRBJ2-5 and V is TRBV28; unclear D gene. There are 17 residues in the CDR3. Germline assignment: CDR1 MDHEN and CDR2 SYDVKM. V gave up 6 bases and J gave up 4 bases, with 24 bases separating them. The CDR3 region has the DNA TGTGCCAGCAGCCCCTCGCGGACCGGCTCGCGTGGAGAGACCCAGTACTTC. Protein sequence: CASSPSRTGSRGETQYF.

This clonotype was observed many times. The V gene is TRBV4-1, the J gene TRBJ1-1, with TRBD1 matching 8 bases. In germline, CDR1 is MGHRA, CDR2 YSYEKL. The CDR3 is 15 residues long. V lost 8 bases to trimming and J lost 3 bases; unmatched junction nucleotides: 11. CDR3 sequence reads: CASRDSGGWYTEAFF. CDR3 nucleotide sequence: TGCGCCAGCCGCGACTCAGGGGGCTGGTACACTGAAGCTTTCTTT.

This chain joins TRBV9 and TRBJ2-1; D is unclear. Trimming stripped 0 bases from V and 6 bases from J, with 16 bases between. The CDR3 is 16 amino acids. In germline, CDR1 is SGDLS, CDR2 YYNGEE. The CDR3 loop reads CASSVGHELGTNEQFF. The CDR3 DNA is TGTGCCAGCAGCGTAGGACACGAGCTCGGAACCAATGAGCAGTTCTTC.

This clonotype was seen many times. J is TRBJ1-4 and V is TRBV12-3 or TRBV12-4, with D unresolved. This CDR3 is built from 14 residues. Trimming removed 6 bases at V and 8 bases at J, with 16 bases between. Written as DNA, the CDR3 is TGTGCCAGCAGCCTTGAGGGATCCGCGGAAAAACTGTTTTTT. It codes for CASSLEGSAEKLFF.

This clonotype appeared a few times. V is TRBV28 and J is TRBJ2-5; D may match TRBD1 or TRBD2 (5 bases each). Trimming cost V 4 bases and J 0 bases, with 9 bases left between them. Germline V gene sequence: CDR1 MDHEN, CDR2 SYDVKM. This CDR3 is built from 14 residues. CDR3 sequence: CASSSEGHQETQYF. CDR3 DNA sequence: TGTGCCAGCAGTTCCGAGGGACACCAAGAGACCCAGTACTTC.

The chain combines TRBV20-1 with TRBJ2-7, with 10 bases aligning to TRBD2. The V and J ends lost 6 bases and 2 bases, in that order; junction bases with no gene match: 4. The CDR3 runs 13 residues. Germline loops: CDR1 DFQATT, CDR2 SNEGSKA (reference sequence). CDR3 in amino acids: CSATSGDTYEQYV. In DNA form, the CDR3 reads TGCAGTGCCACTAGCGGGGACACCTACGAGCAGTACGTC.

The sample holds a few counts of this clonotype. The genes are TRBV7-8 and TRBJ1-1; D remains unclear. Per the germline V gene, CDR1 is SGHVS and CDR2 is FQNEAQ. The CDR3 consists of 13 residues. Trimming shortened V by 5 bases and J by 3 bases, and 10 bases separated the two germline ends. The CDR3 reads CASSTGIHTEAFF. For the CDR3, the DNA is TGTGCCAGCAGCACCGGGATTCACACTGAAGCTTTCTTT.

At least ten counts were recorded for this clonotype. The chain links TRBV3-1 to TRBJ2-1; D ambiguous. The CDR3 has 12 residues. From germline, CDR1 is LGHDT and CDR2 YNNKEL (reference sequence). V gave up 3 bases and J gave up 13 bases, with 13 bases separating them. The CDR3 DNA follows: TGTGCCAGCAGCCACCAGAGGCCAGAACAGTTCTTC. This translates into CASSHQRPEQFF.

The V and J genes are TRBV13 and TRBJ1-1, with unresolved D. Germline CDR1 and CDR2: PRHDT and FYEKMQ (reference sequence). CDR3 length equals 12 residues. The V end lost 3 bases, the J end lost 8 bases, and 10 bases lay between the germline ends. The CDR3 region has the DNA TGTGCCAGCAGCTTCTTGCAGGAAGAAGCTTTCTTT. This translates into CASSFLQEEAFF.

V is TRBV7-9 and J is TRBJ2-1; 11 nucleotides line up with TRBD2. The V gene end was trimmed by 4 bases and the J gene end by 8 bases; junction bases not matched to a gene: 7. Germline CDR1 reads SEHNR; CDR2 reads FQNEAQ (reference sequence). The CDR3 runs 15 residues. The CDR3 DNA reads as TGTGCCAGCAGCTCCGGACTAGCGGGTTTGGATGAGCAGTTCTTC. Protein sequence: CASSSGLAGLDEQFF. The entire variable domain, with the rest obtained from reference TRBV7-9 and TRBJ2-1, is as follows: DTGVSQNPRHKITKRGQNVTFRCDPISEHNRLYWYRQTLGQGPEFLTYFQNEAQLEKSRLLSDRFSAERPKGSFSTLEIQRTEQGDSAMYLCASSSGLAGLDEQFFGPGTRLTVL.

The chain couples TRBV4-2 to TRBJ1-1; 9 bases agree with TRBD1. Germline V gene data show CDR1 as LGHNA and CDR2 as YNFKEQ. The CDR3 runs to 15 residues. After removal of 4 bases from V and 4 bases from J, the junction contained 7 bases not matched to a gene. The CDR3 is CASSLQGAMGTEAFF. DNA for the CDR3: TGTGCCAGCAGCCTACAGGGGGCGATGGGCACTGAAGCTTTCTTT.

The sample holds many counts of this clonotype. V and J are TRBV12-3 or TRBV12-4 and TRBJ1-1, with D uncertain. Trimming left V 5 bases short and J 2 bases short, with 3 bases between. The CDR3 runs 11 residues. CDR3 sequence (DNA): TGTGCCAGCAGTCAAAACACTGAAGCTTTCTTT. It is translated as CASSQNTEAFF.

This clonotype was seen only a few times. CDR3 coding DNA: TGTGCCAGCAGCGCCCTTTCAAAACCTCGTAGCACAGATACGCAGTATTTT. This translates into CASSALSKPRSTDTQYF. The chain recombines TRBV9 with TRBJ2-3; no reliable D call. The CDR3 has 17 residues. Germline CDR1 reads SGDLS; CDR2 reads YYNGEE. The V end was cut by 3 bases, the J end by 0 bases, with 17 bases between.

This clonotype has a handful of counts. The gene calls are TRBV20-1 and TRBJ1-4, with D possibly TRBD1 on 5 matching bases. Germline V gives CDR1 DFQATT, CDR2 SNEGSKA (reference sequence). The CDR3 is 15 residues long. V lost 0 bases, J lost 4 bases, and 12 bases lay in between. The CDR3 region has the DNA TGCAGTGCTAGAGACTGGGGGACCAATAATGAAAAACTGTTTTTT. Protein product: CSARDWGTNNEKLFF.

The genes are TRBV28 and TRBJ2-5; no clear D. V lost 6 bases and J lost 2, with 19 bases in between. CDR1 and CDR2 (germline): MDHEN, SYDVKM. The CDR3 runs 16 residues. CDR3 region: CASSPTPLEPQETQYF. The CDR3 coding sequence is TGTGCCAGCAGCCCTACCCCGCTAGAACCACAAGAGACCCAGTACTTC.

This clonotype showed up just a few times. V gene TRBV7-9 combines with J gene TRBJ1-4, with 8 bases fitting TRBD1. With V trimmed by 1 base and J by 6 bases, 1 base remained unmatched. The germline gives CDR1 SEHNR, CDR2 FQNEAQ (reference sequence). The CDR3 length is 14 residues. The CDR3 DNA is TGTGCCAGCAGCTTAGGGACAGGGCATGAAAAACTGTTTTTT. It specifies CASSLGTGHEKLFF.

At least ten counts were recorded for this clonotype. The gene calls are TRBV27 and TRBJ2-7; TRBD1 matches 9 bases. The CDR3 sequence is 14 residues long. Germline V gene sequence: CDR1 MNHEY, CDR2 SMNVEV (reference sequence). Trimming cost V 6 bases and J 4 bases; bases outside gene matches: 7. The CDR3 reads CASSTGTGSYEQYF. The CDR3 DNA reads TGTGCCAGCAGCACTGGGACAGGGTCTTACGAGCAGTACTTC.

The CDR3 nucleotides are TGTGCCAGCAGCTCTCTGGAGGGGGCTAACGCTGAAGCTTTCTTT. Translated: CASSSLEGANAEAFF. The rearrangement links TRBV7-9 to TRBJ1-1; TRBD1 agrees at 7 bases. The germline gives CDR1 SEHNR, CDR2 FQNEAQ (reference sequence). V shed 4 bases and J 6 bases; nucleotides not matched to a gene: 11. The CDR3 loop spans 15 amino acids.

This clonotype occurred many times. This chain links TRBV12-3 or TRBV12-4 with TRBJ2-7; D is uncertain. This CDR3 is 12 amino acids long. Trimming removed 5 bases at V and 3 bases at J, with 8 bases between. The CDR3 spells CASSPGFYEQYF. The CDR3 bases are TGTGCCAGCAGTCCGGGTTTCTACGAGCAGTACTTC.

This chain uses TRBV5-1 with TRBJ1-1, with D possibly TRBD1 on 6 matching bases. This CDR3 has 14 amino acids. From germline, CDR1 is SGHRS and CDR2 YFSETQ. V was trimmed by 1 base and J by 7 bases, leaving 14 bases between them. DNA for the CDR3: TGCGCCAGCAGCTTGTATCAGGGGCTAGGTGAAGCTTTCTTT. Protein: CASSLYQGLGEAFF.

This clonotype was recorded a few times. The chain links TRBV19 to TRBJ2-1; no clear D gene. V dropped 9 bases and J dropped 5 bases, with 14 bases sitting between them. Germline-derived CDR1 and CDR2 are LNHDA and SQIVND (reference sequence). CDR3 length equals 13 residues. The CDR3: CASSATHNNEQFF. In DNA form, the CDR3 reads TGTGCCAGCTCTGCGACTCATAACAATGAGCAGTTCTTC.

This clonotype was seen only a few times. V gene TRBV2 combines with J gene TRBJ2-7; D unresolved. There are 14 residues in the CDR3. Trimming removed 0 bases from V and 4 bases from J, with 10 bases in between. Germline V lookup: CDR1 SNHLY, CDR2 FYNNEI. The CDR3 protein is CASSEAPESYEQYF. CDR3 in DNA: TGTGCCAGCAGTGAAGCTCCGGAATCTTACGAGCAGTACTTC.

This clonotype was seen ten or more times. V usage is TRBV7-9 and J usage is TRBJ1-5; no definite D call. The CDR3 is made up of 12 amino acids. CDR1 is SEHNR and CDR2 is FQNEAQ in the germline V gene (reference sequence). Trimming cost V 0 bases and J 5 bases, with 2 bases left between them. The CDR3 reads CASSLADQPQHF. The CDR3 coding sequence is TGTGCCAGCAGCTTAGCGGATCAGCCCCAGCATTTT.

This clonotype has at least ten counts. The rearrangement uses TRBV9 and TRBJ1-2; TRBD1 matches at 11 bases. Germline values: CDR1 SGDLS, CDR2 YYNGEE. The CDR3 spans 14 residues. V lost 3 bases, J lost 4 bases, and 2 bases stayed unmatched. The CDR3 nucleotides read TGTGCCAGCAGCGGGGGGACAGGGGGCTATGGCTACACCTTC. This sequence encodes CASSGGTGGYGYTF.

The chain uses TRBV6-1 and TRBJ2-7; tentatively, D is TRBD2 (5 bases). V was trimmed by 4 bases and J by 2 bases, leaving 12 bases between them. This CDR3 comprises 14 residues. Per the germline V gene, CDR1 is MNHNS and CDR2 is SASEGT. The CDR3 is CASSGEKEAYEQYF. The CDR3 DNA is TGTGCCAGCAGTGGGGAGAAGGAGGCCTACGAGCAGTACTTC.

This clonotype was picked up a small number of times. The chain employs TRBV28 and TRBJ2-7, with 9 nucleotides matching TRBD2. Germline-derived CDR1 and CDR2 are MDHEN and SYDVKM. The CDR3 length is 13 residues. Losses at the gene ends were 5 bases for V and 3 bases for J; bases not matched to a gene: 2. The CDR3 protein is CASSPTSGYEQYV. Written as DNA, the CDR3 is TGTGCCAGCAGTCCGACTAGCGGCTACGAGCAGTACGTC.

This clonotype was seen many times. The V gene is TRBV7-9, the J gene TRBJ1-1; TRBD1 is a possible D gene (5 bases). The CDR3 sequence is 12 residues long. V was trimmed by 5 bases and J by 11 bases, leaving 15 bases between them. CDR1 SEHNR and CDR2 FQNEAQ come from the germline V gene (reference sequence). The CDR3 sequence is CASSEVTAVAFF. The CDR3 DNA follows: TGTGCCAGCAGCGAGGTGACAGCGGTTGCTTTCTTT. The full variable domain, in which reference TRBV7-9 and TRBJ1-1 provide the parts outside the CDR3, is DTGVSQNPRHKITKRGQNVTFRCDPISEHNRLYWYRQTLGQGPEFLTYFQNEAQLEKSRLLSDRFSAERPKGSFSTLEIQRTEQGDSAMYLCASSEVTAVAFFGQGTRLTVV.

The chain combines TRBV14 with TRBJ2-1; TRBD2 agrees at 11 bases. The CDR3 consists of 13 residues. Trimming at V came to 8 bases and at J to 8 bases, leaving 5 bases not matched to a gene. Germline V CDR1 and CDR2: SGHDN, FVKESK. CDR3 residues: CASRTSGSDEQFF. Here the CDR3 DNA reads TGTGCCAGCCGAACTAGCGGGAGCGATGAGCAGTTCTTC.

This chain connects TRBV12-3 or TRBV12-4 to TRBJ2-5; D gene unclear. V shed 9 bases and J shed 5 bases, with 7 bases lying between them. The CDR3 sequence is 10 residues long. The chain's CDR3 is CASGAETQYF. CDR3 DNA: TGTGCCAGTGGAGCGGAGACCCAGTACTTC.

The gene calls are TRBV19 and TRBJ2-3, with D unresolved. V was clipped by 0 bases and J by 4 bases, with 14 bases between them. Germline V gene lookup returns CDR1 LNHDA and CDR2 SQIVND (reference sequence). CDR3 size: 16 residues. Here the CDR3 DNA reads TGTGCCAGTAGTATAGAAATGAAGATAGTTCCAGATACGCAGTATTTT. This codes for CASSIEMKIVPDTQYF. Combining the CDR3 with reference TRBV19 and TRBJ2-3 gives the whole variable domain DGGITQSPKYLFRKEGQNVTLSCEQNLNHDAMYWYRQDPGQGLRLIYYSQIVNDFQKGDIAEGYSVSREKKESFPLTVTSAQKNPTAFYLCASSIEMKIVPDTQYFGPGTRLTVL.